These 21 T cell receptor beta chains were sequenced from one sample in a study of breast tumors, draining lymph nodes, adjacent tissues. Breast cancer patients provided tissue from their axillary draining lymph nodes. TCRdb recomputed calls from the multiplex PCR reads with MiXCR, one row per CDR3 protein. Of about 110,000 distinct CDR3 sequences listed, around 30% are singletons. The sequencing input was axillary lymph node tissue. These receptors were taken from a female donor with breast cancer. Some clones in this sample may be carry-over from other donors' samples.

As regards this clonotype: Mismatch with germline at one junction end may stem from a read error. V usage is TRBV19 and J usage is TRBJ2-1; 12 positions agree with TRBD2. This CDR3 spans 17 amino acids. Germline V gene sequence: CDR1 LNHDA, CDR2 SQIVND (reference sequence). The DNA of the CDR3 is TGTGCCAGTAAGACCCTAGCGGGGGGGGGTGCCTACAATGAGCAGTCCTTC. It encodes CASKTLAGGGAYNEQSF.

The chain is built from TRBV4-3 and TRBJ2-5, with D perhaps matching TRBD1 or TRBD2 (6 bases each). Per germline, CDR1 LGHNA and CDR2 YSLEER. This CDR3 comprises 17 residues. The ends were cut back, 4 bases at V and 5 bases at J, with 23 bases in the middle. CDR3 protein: CASSRERKGGRAETQYF. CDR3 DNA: TGCGCCAGCAGCCGAGAGAGAAAAGGGGGGCGAGCGGAGACCCAGTACTTC.

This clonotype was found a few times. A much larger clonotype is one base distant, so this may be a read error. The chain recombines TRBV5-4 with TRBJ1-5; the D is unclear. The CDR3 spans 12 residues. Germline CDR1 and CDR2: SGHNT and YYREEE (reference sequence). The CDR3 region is CASSLENPPQHF. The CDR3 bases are TGTGCCAGCAGCCTGGAAAATCCGCCCCAGCATTTT.

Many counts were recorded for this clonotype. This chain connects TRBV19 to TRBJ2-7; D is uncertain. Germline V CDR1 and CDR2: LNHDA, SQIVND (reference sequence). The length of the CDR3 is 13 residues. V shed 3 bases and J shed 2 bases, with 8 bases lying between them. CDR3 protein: CASSMMLTYEQYF. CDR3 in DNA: TGTGCCAGTAGTATGATGCTTACCTACGAGCAGTACTTC.

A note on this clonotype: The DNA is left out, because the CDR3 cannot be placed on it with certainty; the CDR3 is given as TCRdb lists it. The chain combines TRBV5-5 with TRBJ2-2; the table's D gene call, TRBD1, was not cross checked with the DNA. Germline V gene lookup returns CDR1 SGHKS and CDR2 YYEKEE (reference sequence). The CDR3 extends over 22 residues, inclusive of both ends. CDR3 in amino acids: CDSSFYICSARDQGGPTGELFF.

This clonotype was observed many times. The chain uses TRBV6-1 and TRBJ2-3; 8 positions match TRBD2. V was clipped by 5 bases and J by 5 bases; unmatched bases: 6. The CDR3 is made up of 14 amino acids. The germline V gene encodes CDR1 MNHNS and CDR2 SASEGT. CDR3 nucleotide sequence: TGTGCCAGCAGTCCGGGGGGGCCAGGAGATACGCAGTATTTT. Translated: CASSPGGPGDTQYF.

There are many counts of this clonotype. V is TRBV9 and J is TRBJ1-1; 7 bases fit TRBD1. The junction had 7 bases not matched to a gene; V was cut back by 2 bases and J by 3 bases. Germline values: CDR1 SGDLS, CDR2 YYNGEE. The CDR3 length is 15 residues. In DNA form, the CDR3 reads TGTGCCAGCAGCGTCGGGACAGCCCTGTACACTGAAGCTTTCTTT. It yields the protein CASSVGTALYTEAFF.

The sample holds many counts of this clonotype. CDR3 sequence: CASRGGGAVGYTF. The CDR3 nucleotides read TGTGCCAGCAGGGGGGGGGGCGCTGTCGGCTACACCTTC. This sequence joins TRBV2 and TRBJ1-2; tentative D call: TRBD1 (6 bases). The germline CDR1 and CDR2 sequences are SNHLY and FYNNEI. V gave up 6 bases and J gave up 8 bases, with 16 bases separating them. The CDR3 loop spans 13 amino acids.

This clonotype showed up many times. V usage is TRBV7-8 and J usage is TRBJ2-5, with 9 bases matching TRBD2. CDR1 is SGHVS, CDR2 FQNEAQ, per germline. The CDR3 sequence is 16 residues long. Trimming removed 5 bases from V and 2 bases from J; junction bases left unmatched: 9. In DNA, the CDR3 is TGTGCCAGCAGCCCCAGGGTAGCGGGGGAACAAGAGACCCAGTACTTC. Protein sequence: CASSPRVAGEQETQYF.

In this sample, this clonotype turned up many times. CDR3 protein: CASSLESYEQYF. The CDR3 DNA is TGCGCCAGCAGCTTGGAATCCTACGAGCAGTACTTC. The chain uses TRBV5-1 and TRBJ2-7; no definite D call. Germline V CDR1 and CDR2: SGHRS, YFSETQ. The CDR3 runs 12 residues. The V end lost 0 bases, the J end lost 1 base, and 2 bases lay between the germline ends.

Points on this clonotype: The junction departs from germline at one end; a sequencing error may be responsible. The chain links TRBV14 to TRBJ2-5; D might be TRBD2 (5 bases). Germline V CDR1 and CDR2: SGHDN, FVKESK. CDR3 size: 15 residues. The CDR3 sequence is CASSRDAGVQETQCF. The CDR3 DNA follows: TGTGCCAGCAGCCGAGATGCGGGTGTCCAAGAGACCCAGTGCTTC. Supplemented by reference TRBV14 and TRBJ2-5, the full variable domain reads EAGVTQFPSHSVIEKGQTVTLRCDPISGHDNLYWYRRVMGKEIKFLLHFVKESKQDESGMPNNRFLAERTGGTYSTLKVQPAELEDSGVYFCASSRDAGVQETQCFGPGTRLLVL.

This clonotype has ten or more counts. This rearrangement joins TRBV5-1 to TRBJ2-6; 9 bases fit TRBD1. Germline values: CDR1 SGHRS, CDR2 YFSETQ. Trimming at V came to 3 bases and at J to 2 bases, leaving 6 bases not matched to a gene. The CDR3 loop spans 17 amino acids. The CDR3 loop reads CASSSGQGTTGANVLTF. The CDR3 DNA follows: TGCGCCAGCAGCTCGGGACAGGGTACCACTGGGGCCAACGTCCTGACTTTC.

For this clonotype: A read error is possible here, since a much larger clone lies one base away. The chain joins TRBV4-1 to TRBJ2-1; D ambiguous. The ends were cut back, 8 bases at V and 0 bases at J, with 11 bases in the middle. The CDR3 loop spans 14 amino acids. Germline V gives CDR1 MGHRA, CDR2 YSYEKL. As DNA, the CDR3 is TGCGCCAGCCACACATCTCGCTCCTACAATGAGCAGTTCTTC. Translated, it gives CASHTSRSYNEQFF.

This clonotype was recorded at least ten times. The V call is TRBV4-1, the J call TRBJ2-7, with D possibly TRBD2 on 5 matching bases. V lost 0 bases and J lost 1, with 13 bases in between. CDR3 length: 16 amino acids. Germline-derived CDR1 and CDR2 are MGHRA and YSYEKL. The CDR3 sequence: CASSQDQMGVSYEQYF. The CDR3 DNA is TGCGCCAGCAGCCAAGATCAGATGGGAGTATCCTACGAGCAGTACTTC.

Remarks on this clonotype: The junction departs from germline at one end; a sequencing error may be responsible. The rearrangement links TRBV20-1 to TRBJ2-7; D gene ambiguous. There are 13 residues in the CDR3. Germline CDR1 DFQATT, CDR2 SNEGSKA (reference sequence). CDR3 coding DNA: TGCAGCGCTAGGGTGTGGGAATCCTACGCGCAGTACTTC. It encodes CSARVWESYAQYF.

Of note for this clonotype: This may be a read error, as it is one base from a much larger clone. The CDR3 sequence is CAGSPPTSGRVTGELFF. CDR3 nucleotide sequence: TGTGCCGGCAGTCCCCCGACTAGCGGGAGAGTCACCGGGGAGCTGTTTTTT. This sequence joins TRBV6-5 and TRBJ2-2; 12 positions match TRBD2. The CDR3 contains 17 residues. Germline-derived CDR1 and CDR2 are MNHEY and SVGAGI.

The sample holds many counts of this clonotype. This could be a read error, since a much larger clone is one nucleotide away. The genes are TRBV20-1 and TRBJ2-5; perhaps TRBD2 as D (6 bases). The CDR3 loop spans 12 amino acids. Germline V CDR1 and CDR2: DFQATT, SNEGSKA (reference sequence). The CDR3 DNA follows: TGCAGTGCTAGGACTAGACAAGAGACCCCGTACTTC. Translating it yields CSARTRQETPYF.

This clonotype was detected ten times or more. CDR3 DNA sequence: TGTGCCAGTAGTATAAGTTTCGGCAGGGGCAATGAGCAGTTCTTC. Protein sequence: CASSISFGRGNEQFF. V gene TRBV19 combines with J gene TRBJ2-1; possibly TRBD1 for D (6 bases). V lost 2 bases to trimming and J lost 6 bases, with 14 bases between them. CDR1 is LNHDA and CDR2 is SQIVND in the germline V gene (reference sequence). The length of the CDR3 is 15 residues.

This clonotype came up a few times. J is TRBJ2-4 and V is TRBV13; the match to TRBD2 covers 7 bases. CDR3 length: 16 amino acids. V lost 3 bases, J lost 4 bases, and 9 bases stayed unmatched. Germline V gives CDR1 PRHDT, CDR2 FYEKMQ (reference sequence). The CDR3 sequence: CASSFRGARGKNIQYF. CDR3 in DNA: TGTGCCAGCAGCTTCCGAGGGGCGCGGGGGAAAAACATTCAGTACTTC.

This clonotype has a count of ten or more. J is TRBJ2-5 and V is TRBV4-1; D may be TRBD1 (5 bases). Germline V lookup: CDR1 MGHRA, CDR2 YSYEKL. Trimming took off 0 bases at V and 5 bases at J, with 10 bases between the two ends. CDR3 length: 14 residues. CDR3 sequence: CASSQDVAGETQYF. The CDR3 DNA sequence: TGCGCCAGCAGCCAAGACGTAGCAGGGGAGACCCAGTACTTC.

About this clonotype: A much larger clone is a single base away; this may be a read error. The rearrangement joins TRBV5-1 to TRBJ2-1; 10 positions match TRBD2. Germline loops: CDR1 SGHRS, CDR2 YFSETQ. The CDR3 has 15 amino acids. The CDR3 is CASSGVAGGYNGQFF. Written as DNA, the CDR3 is TGCGCCAGCAGCGGGGTAGCGGGGGGATACAATGGGCAGTTCTTC.